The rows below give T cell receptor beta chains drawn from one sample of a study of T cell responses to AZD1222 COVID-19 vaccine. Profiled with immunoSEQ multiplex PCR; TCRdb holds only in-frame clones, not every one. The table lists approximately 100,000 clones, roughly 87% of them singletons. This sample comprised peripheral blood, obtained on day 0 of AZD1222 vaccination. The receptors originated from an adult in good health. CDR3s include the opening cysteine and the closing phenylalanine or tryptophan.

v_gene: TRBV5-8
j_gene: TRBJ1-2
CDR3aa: CASSVDRGANYGYTF

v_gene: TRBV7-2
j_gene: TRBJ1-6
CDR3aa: CASSPQGSYNSPLHF

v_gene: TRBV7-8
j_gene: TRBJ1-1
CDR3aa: CASSLGFTGGTEAFF

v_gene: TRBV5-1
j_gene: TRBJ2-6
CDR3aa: CASSSGSGANVLTF

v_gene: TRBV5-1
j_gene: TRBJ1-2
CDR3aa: CASQSDVQGDAYTF

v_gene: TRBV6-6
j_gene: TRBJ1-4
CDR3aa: CASSYKRLNEKLFF

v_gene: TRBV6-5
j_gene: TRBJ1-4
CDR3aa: CASSRQGRGEKLFF

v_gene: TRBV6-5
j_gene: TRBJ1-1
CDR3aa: CASTRGVNTEAFF

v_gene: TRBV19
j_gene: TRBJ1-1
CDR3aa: CASATRNTEAFF

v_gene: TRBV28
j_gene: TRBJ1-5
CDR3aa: CASSSVWEGDQPQHF

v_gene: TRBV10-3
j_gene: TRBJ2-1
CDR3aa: CAISESVGGDWDEQFF

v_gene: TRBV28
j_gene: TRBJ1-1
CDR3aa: CASRRGQAFF

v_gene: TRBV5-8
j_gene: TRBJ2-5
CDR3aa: CASSLGPSRETQYF

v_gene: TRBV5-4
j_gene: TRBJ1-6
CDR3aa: CASSLASGWPLHF

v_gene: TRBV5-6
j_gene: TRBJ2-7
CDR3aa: CASSGYGTDSYEQYF

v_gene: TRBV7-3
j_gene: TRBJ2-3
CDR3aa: CASSPQHHTDTQYF

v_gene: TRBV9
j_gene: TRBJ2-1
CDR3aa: CASSWASGGVVNEQFF

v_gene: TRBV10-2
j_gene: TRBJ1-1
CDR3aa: CASSEGFGTEAFF

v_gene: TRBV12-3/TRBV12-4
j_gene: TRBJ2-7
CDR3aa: CASSLVGDEQYF

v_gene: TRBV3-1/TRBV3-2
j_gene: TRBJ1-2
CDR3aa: CASSQGNSVYGYTF

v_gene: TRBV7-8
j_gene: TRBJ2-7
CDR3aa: CASGTDSYEQYF

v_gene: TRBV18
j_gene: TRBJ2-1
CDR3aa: CASSPRRGGTDEQFF

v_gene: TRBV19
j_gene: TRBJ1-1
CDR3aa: CASSAGFTEAFF

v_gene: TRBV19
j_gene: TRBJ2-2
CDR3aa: CASMGLGTANTGELFF

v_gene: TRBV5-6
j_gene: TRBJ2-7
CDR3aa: CASSPGGLAYEQYF

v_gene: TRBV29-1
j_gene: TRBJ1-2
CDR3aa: CSVGTAMSGGYGYTF

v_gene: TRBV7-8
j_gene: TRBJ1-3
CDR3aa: CASSLFGGASGNTIYF

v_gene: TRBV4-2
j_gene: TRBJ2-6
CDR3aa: CASSREFSGANVLTF

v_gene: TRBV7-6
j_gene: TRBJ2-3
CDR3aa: CASSQVAGTSDTQYF

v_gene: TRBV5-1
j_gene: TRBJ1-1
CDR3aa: CASSLEERGYTEAFF

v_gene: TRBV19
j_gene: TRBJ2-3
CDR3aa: CASSAGLAGGTDTQYF

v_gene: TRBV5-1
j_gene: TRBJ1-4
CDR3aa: CASSLSPGIRF

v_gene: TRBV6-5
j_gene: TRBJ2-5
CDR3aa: CASRAGSPQETQYF

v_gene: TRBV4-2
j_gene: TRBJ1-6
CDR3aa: CASGDSWNSPLHF

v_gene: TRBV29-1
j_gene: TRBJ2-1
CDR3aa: CSVGAGGEQFF

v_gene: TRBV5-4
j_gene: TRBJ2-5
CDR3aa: CASSLVGQGQETQYF

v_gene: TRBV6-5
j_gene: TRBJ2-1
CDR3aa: CASGWTGPYNEQFF

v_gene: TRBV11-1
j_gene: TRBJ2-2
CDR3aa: CASRLGGGGELFF

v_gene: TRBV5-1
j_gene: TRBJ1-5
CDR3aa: CASSSGQGDQPQHF

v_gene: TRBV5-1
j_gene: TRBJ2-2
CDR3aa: CASSWPTGTPSNTGELFF